The clone carrying this TCR beta chain was seen only a few times. The antigen is undetermined. Treatment specified: skin biopsy from PPD injection site in Mantoux-positive individual. Cells were not sorted; total RNA input targeted about 1 to 1000 ng. TCR cDNA received a 3' ligated oligonucleotide that carried a UMI. These data come from a study of naive and memory T cell subsets. General study points: Far more TCRs reportedly came from tuberculin skin test site biopsies.

Germline loops: CDR1 SQVTM, CDR2 ANQGSEA. The V end lost 6 bases, the J end lost 5 bases, and 13 bases lay between the germline ends. The CDR3 is made up of 12 amino acids. Reverse transcription of blood and skin TCR RNA was primed at alpha and beta constant regions. The SP2 primer and nested alpha and beta constant region primers amplified ligated cDNA in four rounds. TCRdb re-called the UMI-ligation and nested PCR reads with MiXCR, one entry per CDR3 protein. Seen here are 15,000 to 20,000 distinct CDR3 sequences, about a tenth observed once, and the top ten hold about 6.5%. Sequences were derived from skin, sampled from a tuberculin skin test site. The chain couples TRBV29-1 to TRBJ1-1; no clear D gene. This receptor was taken from an adult in good health. The CDR3 region has the DNA TGCAGCGTAGCGACCGGGCGGACTGAAGCTTTCTTT. Translation gives CSVATGRTEAFF.